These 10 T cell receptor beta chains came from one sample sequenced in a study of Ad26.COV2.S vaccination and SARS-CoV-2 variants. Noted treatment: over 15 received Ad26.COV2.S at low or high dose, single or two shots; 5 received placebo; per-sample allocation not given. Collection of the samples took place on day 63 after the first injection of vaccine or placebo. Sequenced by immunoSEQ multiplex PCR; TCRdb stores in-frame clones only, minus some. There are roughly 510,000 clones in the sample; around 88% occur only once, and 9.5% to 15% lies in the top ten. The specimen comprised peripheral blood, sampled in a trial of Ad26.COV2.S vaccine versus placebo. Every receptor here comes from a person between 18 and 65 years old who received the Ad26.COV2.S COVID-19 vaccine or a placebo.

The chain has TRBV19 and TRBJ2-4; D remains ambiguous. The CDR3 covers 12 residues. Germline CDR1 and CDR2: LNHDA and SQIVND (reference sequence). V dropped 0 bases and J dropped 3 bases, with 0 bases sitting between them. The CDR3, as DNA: TGTGCCAGTAGTATAGACAAAAACATTCAGTACTTC. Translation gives CASSIDKNIQYF.

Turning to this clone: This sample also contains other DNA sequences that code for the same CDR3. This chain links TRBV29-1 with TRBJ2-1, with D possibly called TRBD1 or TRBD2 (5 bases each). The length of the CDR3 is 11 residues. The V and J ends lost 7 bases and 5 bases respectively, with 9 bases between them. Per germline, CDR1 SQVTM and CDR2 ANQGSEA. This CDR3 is CSAGTNNEQFF. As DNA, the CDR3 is TGCAGCGCTGGGACCAACAATGAGCAGTTCTTC.

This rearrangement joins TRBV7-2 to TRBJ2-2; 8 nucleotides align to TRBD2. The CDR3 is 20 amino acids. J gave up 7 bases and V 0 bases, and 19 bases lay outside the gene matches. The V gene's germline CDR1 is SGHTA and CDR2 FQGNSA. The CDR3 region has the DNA TGTGCCAGCAGCTTAGCGGGATGGGGAGCGGGAGTTGGCCCAGTCGGGGAGCTGTTTTTT. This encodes CASSLAGWGAGVGPVGELFF.

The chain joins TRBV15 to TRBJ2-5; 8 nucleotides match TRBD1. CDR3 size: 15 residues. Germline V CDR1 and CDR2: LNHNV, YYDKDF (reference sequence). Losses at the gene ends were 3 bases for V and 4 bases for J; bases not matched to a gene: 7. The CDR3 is CATSRTGVVGETQYF. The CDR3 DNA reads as TGTGCCACCAGCAGGACAGGGGTGGTAGGAGAGACCCAGTACTTC.

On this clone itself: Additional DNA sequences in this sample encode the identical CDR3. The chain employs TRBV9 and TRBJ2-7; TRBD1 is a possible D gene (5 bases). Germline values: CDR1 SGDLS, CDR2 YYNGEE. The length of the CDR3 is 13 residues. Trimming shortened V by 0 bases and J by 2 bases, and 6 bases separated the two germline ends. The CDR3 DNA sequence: TGTGCCAGCAGCGTAGGACAGACCTACGAGCAGTACTTC. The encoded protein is CASSVGQTYEQYF.

CDR3 loop: CAWSTLEGGGTEAFF. In DNA form, the CDR3 reads TGTGCCTGGAGTACACTCGAGGGGGGAGGGACTGAAGCTTTCTTT. The J gene is TRBJ1-1, the V gene TRBV30, with D perhaps matching TRBD1 (6 bases). Germline V gene lookup returns CDR1 GTSNPN and CDR2 SVGIG (reference sequence). This CDR3 comprises 15 residues. V was pared by 2 bases and J by 5 bases, with 18 bases between.

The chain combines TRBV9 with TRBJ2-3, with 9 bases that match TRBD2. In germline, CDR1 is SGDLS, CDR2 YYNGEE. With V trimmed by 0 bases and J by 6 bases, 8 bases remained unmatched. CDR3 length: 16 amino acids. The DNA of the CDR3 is TGTGCCAGCAGCGTAGCCGCGGGAGGGGTTTTGGATACGCAGTATTTT. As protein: CASSVAAGGVLDTQYF.

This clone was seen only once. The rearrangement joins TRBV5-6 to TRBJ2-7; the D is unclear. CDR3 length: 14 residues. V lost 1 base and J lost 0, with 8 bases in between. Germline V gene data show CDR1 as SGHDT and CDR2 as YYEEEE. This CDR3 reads CASSLYRHSYEQYF. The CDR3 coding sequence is TGTGCCAGCAGCTTGTATCGACACTCCTACGAGCAGTACTTC.

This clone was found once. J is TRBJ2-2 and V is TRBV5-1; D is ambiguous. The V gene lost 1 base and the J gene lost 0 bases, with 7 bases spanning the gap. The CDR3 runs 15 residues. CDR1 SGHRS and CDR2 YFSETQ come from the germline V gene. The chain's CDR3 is CASSLSKANTGELFF. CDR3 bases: TGCGCCAGCAGCTTGAGCAAAGCGAACACCGGGGAGCTGTTTTTT.

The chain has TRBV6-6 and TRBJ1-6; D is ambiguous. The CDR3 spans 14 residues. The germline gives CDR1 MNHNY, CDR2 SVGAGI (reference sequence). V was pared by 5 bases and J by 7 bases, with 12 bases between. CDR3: CASSPEWPNSPLHF. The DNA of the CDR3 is TGTGCCAGCAGTCCCGAGTGGCCGAATTCACCCCTCCACTTT.